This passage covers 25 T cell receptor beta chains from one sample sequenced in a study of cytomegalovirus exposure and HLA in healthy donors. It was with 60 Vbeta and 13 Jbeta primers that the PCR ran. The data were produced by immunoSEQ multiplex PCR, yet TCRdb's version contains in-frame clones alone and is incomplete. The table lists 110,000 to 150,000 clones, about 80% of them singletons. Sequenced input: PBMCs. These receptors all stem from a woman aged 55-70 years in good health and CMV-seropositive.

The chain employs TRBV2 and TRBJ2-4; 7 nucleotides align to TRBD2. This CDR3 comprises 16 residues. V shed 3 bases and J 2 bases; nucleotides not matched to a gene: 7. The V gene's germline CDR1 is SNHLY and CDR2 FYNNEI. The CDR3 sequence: CASSEGTGGTKNIQYF. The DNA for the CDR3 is TGTGCCAGCAGTGAGGGAACGGGAGGAACCAAAAACATTCAGTACTTC.

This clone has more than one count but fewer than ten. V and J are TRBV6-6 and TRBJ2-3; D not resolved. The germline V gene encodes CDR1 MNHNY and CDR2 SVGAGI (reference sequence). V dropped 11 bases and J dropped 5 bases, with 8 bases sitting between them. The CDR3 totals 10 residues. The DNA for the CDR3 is TGTGCCGCCGCGCAAGATACGCAGTATTTT. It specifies CAAAQDTQYF.

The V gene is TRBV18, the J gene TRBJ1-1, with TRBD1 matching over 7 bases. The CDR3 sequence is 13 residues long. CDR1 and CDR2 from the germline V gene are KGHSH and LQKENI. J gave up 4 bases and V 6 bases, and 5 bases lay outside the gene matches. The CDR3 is CASSRDSGTEAFF. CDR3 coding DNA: TGTGCCAGCTCCCGGGACAGTGGCACTGAAGCTTTCTTT.

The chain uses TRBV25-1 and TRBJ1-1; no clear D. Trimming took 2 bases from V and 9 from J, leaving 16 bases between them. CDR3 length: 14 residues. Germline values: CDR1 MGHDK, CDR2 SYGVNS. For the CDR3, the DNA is TGTGCCAGCAGTGAAAGCGGATCCCACCAGAAAGCTTTCTTT. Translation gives CASSESGSHQKAFF.

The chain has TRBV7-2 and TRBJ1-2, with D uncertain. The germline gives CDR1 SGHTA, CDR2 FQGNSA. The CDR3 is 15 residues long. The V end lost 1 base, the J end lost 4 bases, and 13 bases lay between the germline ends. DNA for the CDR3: TGTGCCAGCAGCTTAGTCGGGAACATGGGCTATGGCTACACCTTC. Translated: CASSLVGNMGYGYTF.

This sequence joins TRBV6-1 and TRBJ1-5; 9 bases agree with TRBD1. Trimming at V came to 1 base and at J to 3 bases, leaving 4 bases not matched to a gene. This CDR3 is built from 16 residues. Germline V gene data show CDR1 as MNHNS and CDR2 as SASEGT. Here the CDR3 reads CASSEGTGEYNQPQHF. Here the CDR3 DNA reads TGTGCCAGCAGTGAAGGGACAGGGGAGTACAATCAGCCCCAGCATTTT.

The CDR3 sequence is CASSPEGRSQFF. The CDR3 bases are TGTGCCAGCAGTCCCGAGGGGAGGTCTCAGTTCTTC. The chain couples TRBV27 to TRBJ2-1; tentative D call: TRBD2 (6 bases). The CDR3 consists of 12 residues. V gave up 5 bases and J gave up 13 bases, with 15 bases separating them. Germline V gene data show CDR1 as MNHEY and CDR2 as SMNVEV (reference sequence).

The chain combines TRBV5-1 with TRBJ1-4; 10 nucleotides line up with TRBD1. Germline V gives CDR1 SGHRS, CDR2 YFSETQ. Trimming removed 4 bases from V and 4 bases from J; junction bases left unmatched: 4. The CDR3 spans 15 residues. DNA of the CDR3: TGCGCCAGCAGCCTCTGGACAGGGGGTAATGAAAAACTGTTTTTT. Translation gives CASSLWTGGNEKLFF.

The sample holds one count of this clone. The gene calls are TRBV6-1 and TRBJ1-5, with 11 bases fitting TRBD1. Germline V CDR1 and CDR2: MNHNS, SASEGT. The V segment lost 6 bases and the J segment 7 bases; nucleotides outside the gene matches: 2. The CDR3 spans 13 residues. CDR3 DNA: TGTGCCAGCAGGGGGGACAGGGGGCAGCCCCAGCATTTT. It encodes CASRGDRGQPQHF.

The CDR3 coding sequence is TGTGCCAGCAGCTTAGCCCCCGCCGGGGAGCTGTTTTTT. Its protein product is CASSLAPAGELFF. The V call is TRBV7-9, the J call TRBJ2-2; D ambiguous. The V and J ends lost 0 bases and 6 bases respectively, with 5 bases between them. The germline gives CDR1 SEHNR, CDR2 FQNEAQ (reference sequence). CDR3 length: 13 residues.

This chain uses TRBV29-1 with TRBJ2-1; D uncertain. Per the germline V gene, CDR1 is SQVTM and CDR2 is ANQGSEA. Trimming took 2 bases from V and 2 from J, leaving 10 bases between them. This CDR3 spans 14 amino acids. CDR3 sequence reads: CSVEFGVPYNEQFF. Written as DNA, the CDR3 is TGCAGCGTTGAATTCGGAGTACCCTACAATGAGCAGTTCTTC.

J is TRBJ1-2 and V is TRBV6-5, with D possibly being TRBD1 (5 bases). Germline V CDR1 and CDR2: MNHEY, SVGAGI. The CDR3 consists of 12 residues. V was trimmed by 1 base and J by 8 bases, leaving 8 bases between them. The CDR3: CASSYFQGGYTF. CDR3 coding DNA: TGTGCCAGCAGTTACTTCCAGGGAGGCTACACCTTC.

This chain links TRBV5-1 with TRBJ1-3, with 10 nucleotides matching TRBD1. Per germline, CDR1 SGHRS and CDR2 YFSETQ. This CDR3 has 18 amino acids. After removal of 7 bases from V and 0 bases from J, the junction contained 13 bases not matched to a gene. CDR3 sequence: CASRRYGTGERSGNTIYF. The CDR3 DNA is TGCGCCAGCCGACGCTACGGGACAGGGGAACGCTCTGGAAACACCATATATTTT.

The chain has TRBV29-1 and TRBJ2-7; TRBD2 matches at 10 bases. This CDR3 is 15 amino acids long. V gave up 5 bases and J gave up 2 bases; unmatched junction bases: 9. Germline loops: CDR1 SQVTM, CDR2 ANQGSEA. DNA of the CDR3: TGCAGCGTTAACCTGGGGACTAGCGCAACCTACGAGCAGTACTTC. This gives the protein CSVNLGTSATYEQYF.

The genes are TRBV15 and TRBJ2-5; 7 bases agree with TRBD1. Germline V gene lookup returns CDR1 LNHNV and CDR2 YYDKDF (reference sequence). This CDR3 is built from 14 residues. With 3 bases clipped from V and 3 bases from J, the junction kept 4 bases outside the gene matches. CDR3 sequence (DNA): TGTGCCACCAGCAGTCCGGGACAGAAAGAGACCCAGTACTTC. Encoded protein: CATSSPGQKETQYF.

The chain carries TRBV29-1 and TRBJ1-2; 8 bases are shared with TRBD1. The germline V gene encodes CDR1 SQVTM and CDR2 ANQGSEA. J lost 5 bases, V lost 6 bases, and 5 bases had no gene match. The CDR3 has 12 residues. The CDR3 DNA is TGCAGCGTACGGACAGGGACTTATGGCTACACCTTC. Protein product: CSVRTGTYGYTF.

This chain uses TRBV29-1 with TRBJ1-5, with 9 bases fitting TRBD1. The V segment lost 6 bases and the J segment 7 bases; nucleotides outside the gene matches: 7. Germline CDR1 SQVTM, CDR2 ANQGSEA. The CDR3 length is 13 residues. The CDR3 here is CSVRRDRDQPQHF. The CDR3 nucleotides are TGCAGCGTCCGACGGGACAGGGACCAGCCCCAGCATTTT.

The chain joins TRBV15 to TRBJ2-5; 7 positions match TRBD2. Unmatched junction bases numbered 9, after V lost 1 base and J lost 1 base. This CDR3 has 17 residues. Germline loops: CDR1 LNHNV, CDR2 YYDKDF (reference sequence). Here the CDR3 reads CATSRGKGGRAQETQYF. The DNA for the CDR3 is TGTGCCACCAGCAGAGGGAAGGGAGGGAGGGCCCAAGAGACCCAGTACTTC.

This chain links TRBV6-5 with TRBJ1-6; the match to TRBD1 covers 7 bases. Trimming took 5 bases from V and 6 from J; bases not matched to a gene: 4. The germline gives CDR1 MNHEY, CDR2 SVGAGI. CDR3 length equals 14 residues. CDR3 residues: CASSRQGFNSPLHF. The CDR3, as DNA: TGTGCCAGCAGTAGACAGGGATTTAATTCACCCCTCCACTTT.

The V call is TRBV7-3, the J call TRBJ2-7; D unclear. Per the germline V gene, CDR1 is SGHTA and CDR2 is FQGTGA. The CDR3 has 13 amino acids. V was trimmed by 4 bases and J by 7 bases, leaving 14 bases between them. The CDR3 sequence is CASSSGPTSEQYF. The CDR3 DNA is TGTGCCAGCAGCTCAGGCCCCACTTCGGAGCAGTACTTC.

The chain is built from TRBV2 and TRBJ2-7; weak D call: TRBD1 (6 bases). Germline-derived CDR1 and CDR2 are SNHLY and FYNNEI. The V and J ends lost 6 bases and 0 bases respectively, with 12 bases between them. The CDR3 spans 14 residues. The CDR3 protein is CASSPGHSSYEQYF. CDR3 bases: TGTGCCAGCAGCCCGGGACACAGCTCCTACGAGCAGTACTTC.

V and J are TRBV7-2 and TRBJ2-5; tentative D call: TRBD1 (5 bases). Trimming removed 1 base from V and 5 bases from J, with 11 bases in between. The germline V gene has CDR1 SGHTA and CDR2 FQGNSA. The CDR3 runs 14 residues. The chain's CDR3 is CASSLEQGRETQYF. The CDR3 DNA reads TGTGCCAGCAGCTTAGAGCAGGGTCGGGAGACCCAGTACTTC.

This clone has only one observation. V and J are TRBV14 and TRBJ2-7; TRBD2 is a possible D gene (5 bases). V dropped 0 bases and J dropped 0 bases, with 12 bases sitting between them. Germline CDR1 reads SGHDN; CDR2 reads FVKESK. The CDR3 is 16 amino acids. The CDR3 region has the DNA TGTGCCAGCAGCCAAGATGTGACTGGGAGCTCCTACGAGCAGTACTTC. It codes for CASSQDVTGSSYEQYF.

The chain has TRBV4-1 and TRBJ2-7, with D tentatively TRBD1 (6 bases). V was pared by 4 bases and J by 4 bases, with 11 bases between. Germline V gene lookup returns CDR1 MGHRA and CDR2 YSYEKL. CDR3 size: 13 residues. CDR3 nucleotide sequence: TGCGCCAGCAGCCGGGAACAGGGTTACGAGCAGTACTTC. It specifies CASSREQGYEQYF.

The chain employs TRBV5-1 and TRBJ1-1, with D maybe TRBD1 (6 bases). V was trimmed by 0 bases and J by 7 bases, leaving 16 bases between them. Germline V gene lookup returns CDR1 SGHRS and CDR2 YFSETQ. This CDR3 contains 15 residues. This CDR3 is CASSLVVPGEGEAFF. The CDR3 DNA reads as TGCGCCAGCAGCTTGGTGGTCCCAGGGGAGGGTGAAGCTTTCTTT.